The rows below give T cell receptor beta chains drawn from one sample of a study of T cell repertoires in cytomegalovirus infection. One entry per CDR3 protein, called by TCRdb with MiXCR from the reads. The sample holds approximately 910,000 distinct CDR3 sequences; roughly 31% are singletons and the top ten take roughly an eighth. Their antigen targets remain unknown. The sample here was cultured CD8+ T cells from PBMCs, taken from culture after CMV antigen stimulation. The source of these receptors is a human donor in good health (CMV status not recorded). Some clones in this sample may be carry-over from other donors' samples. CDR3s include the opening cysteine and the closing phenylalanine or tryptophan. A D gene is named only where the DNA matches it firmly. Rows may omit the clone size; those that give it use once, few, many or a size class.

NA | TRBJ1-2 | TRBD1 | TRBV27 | TGTGCCAGCAGTTCCTACAGGGGGAACTATGGCTACACCTTC | CASSSYRGNYGYTF
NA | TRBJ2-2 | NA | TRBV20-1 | TGCAGTGCTAGAGGAACCCTTTTGGGCACCGGGGAGCTGTTTTTT | CSARGTLLGTGELFF
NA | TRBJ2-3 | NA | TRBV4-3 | TGCGCCAGCAGCCATCCGGAGGGACCGGGGCCAGATACGCAGTATTTT | CASSHPEGPGPDTQYF
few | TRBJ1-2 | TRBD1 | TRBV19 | TGTGCCACCAGAAGGGACAGGTATAACTATGGCTACACCTTC | CATRRDRYNYGYTF
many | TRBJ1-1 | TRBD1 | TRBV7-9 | TGTGCCAGCAGCCCGACCGGGACAGGTTTGGGATTTGAAGCTTTCTTT | CASSPTGTGLGFEAFF
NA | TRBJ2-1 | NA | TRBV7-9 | TGTGCCAGCAGCTTAGCGTCAGGTTCCCACAATGAGCAGTTCTTC | CASSLASGSHNEQFF
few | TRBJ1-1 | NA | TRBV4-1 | TGCGCCAGCAGCCAAGAATGGAGGGACACTGAAGCTTTCTTT | CASSQEWRDTEAFF
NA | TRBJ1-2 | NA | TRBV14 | TGTGCCAGCAGCCAAGAAAGGGGACGGTTCTATGGCTACACCTTC | CASSQERGRFYGYTF
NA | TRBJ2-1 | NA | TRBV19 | TGTGCCAGTATTTCGGGTAACAATGAGCAGTTCTTC | CASISGNNEQFF
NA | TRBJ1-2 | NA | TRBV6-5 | TGTGCCAGCAGTTACGTGCGGGAGACCTATGGCTACACCTTC | CASSYVRETYGYTF
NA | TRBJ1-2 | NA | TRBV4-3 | TGCGCCAGCAGCCAAGGCGCCTTAGGCGGCTACACCTTC | CASSQGALGGYTF
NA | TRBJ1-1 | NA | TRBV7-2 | TGTGTCAGCAGCTTAAAGACTCTCGAGGTAGCTTTCTTT | CVSSLKTLEVAFF
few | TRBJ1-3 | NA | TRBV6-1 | TGTGCCAGCCACGACTGGGGGGAAGGAAACACCATATATTTT | CASHDWGEGNTIYF
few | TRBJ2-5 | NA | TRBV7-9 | TGTGCCAGCAGCTTAGAGTTTGAGAGAGAGACCCAGTACTTC | CASSLEFERETQYF
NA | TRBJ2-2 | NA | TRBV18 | TGTGCCAGCTCACCACCACCCCCCACGTTCGCGAACACCGGGGAGCTGTTTTTT | CASSPPPPTFANTGELFF
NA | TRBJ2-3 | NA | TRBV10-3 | TGTGCCATCAGTGATAGGGTCGGAGACACAGATACGCAGTATTTT | CAISDRVGDTDTQYF
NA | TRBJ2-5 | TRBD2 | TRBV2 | TGTGCCAGCACCCCTAGCGGGGGGAGGGGAGAGACCCAGTACTTC | CASTPSGGRGETQYF
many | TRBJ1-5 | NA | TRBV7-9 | TGTGCCAGCAGCTTAGTTTCTCCCGCGGGGGGGGCCAATCAGCCCCAGCATTTT | CASSLVSPAGGANQPQHF
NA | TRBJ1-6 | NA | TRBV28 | TGTGCCAGCAGGGTCCCGAGCTCCTATAATTCACCCCTCCACTTT | CASRVPSSYNSPLHF
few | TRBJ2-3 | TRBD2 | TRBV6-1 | TGTGCCAGCACCCCTAGCGGGGGTGCTCTCCTCTCAGATACGCAGTATTTT | CASTPSGGALLSDTQYF
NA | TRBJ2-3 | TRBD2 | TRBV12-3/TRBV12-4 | TGTGCCAGCAGGCGAGGACTAGCGGGGGTCACAGATACGCAGTATTTT | CASRRGLAGVTDTQYF
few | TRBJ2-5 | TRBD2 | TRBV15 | TGTGCCACCAGCAGAGATCTCCTAGCGGGAGACCAAGAGACCCAGTACTTC | CATSRDLLAGDQETQYF
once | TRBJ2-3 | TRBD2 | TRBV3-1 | TGTGCCAGCAGCCAACAGACTAGCGGAGAGACAGATACGCAGTATTTT | CASSQQTSGETDTQYF
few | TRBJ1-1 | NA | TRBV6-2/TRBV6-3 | TGTGCCAGCAGTGTACAGGGAGGGCCTGAAGCTTTCTTT | CASSVQGGPEAFF
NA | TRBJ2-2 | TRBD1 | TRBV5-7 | TGTGCCAGCAGCTGGGACAGACAGAGCGAAACCGGGGAGCTGTTTTTT | CASSWDRQSETGELFF
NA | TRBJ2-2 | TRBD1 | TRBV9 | TGTGCCAGCAGCGTAGGGGACAGGGGTCGGACCGGGGAGCTGTTTTTT | CASSVGDRGRTGELFF
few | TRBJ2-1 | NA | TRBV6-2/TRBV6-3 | TGTGCCAGCCTAGGGTTTAAAAGAGGTGAGCAGTTCTTC | CASLGFKRGEQFF
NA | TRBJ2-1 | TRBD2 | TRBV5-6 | TGTGCCAGCAGCCCAGGGAGCGGGGCGCAGTTCTTC | CASSPGSGAQFF
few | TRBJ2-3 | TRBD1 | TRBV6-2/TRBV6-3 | TGTGCCAGCATGTCGGGACAGGGTGGTAGCACAGATACGCAGTATTTT | CASMSGQGGSTDTQYF
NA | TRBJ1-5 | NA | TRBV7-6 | TGTGCCAGCAGCCAAGACCCTAATCGGCCCCAGCATTTT | CASSQDPNRPQHF
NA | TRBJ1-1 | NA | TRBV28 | TGTGCCAGCAGTGCCCCGGGGAACACTGAAGCTTTCTTT | CASSAPGNTEAFF
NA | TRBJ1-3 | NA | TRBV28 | TGTGTCAGCGGATCCTTTGACTCTGGAAACACCATATATTTT | CVSGSFDSGNTIYF
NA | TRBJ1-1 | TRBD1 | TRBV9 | TGTGCCAGCAGCCTCAGACAGGGGCAAATGGGCGAAGCTTTCTTT | CASSLRQGQMGEAFF
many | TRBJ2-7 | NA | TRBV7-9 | TGTGCCAGCAGCTTAGATGTCGACCGTTCCTACGAGCAGTACTTC | CASSLDVDRSYEQYF
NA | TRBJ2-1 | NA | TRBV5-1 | TGCGCCAGCAGCTTGGCGGGGGCCCGACCCAGGGGGAATGAGCAGTTCTTC | CASSLAGARPRGNEQFF
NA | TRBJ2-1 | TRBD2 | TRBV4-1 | TGCGCCAGCAGCCAGACTAGCGGGGCTAGGAATGAGCAGTTCTTC | CASSQTSGARNEQFF
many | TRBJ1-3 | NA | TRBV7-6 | TGTGCCAGCAGCTTAACTGGGGGGGCTGGAAACACCATATATTTT | CASSLTGGAGNTIYF
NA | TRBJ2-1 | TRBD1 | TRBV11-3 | TGTGCCAGCAGCTCCAGGGGGACAGGGAGGCACAATGAGCAGTTCTTC | CASSSRGTGRHNEQFF
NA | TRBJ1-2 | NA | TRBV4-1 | TGCGCCAGCAGCCAAGATGGGGCAGCCGGAGGAACCTTC | CASSQDGAAGGTF
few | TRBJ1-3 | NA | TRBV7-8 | TGTGCCAGCAGCTCCTTTGAAGGGGCTTCTGGAAACACCATATATTTT | CASSSFEGASGNTIYF
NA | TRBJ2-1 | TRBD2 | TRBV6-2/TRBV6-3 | TGTGCCAGCAGTCCCTGGGGGGGAAGTGAGCAGTTCTTC | CASSPWGGSEQFF
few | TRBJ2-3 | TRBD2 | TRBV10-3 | TGTGCCATCAGGGAAACGCGGGGGGGCATTACAGATACGCAGTATTTT | CAIRETRGGITDTQYF
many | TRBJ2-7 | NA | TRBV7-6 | TGTGCCAGCAGCCAGGGACCCTTCTACGAGCAGTACTTC | CASSQGPFYEQYF
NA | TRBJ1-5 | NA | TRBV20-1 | TGCAGTGCTAGAGATCGAAACAAGTATAGCAATCAGCCCCAGCATTTT | CSARDRNKYSNQPQHF
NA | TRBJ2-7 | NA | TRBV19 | TGTGCCAGTAGTATAGATCTCGTTCGCGGGGGCCGCTCCTACGAGCAGTACTTC | CASSIDLVRGGRSYEQYF
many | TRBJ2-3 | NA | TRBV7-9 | TGTGCCAGCAGCTACCGGGACACAGATACGCAGTATTTT | CASSYRDTDTQYF
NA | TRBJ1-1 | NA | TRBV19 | TGTGCCAGTAGCCACCCGGCAGGGGCTGAAGCTTTCTTT | CASSHPAGAEAFF
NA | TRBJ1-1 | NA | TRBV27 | TGTGCCAGCAGTTTAGTGAAGGGGACACAAGCTTTCTTT | CASSLVKGTQAFF
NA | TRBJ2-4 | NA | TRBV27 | TGTGCCAGCAGTTCCTTGACAGGAGCCAAAAACATTCAGTACTTC | CASSSLTGAKNIQYF
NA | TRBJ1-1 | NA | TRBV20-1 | TGCAGTGCCGAACTGTACGGAGCTTTCTTT | CSAELYGAFF
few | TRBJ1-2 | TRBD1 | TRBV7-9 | TGTGCCAGCAGTTTACCGACAGGGAATGTAGATGGCTACACCTTC | CASSLPTGNVDGYTF
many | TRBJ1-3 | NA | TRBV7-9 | TGTGCCAGCAGCTTAGCGGACGCCGGGACCGCGATAGGAAACACCATATATTTT | CASSLADAGTAIGNTIYF
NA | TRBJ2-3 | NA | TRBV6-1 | TGTGCCAGCAGTTCCCTCCTAGCTTCGGATACGCAGTATTTT | CASSSLLASDTQYF